Sequencing of this TCR beta chain was carried out in a study of CD8+CD57+ T cells in acquired aplastic anemia. Whole-study context: On average, sorted CD4+ and CD8+ cells gave 3 to 3.5 ug of DNA.

Previously, flow cytometry had revealed CD8+CD57+ cell expansion in the patients chosen for sequencing. Patients had not yet gotten any therapy when their blood was taken for sampling. Genomic DNA, serving as template, underwent TCR beta VDJ and CDR3 profiling. TCRdb reprocessed the reads via MiXCR and lists one record per CDR3 protein. This sample has roughly 180,000 distinct CDR3 sequences, with about 60% found just once. Trimming removed 5 bases at V and 0 bases at J, with 12 bases between. CDR3 length: 16 amino acids. Germline-derived CDR1 and CDR2 are SGHRS and YFSETQ. In the case of this clonotype: Its antigen is as yet unknown.

Regarding the study as a whole: Both patients and controls carried the same twenty-nine CD8+ CDR3 sequences.

The sequenced sample consisted of sorted CD4+, CD8+, or CD8+CD57+ T cells (not recorded which) from PBMCs. V is TRBV5-1 and J is TRBJ2-6; TRBD1 might be the D (6 bases). The TCR sequence derives from a human donor with aplastic anemia. For the CDR3, the DNA is TGCGCCAGCAGACCCGGACAGCACTCTGGGGCCAACGTCCTGACTTTC. This translates into CASRPGQHSGANVLTF.